This entry is about one TCR beta chain. Antigen unknown. CDR3 length equals 14 residues. V lost 0 bases and J lost 6, with 11 bases in between. From germline, CDR1 is SGHRS and CDR2 YFSETQ. This sample was taken from a study of post-analysis software for immune sequencing data. The study, taken as a whole, reports: When patients were compared with controls, about 5 TRBV segments were more frequent, TRBV5-6, TRBV5-1 and TRBV20-1 among them. Compared with controls, patients showed significantly lower normalized Chao1 diversity.

Prepared libraries of TCR beta cDNA carried unique molecular identifiers. TCRdb called the PCR reads again in MiXCR, with one record for every CDR3 protein. The table records over 150,000 distinct CDR3 sequences, around 28% of them present only once. The V call is TRBV5-1, the J call TRBJ2-3, with D unresolved. The sequence was collected from a girl under 18 with multiple sclerosis. The material sequenced was blood. The CDR3: CASSLAAAWDTQYF. The CDR3, as DNA: TGCGCCAGCAGCTTGGCAGCCGCCTGGGATACGCAGTATTTT.